Below, 9 T cell receptor beta chains from the same sample are listed, as sequenced in a study of blood T cell repertoires in COVID-19. Method: immunoSEQ multiplex PCR; TCRdb's copy keeps in-frame clones and lacks some. Counted here are 90,000 to 120,000 clones, more than 70% occurring once; the ten biggest clones make up roughly 4.3%. Source material: peripheral blood. The source is a human donor in a cohort sampled during active COVID-19.

The rearrangement joins TRBV29-1 to TRBJ1-2; D remains unclear. V shed 7 bases and J shed 6 bases, with 9 bases lying between them. From germline, CDR1 is SQVTM and CDR2 ANQGSEA. The CDR3 length is 10 residues. CDR3 amino acids: CSGLQNGYTF. The CDR3 bases are TGCAGCGGCCTACAGAATGGCTACACCTTC.

The chain has TRBV19 and TRBJ1-2; TRBD1 is a possible D gene (5 bases). Germline V lookup: CDR1 LNHDA, CDR2 SQIVND (reference sequence). V was pared by 6 bases and J by 7 bases, with 15 bases between. The CDR3 contains 13 residues. The CDR3 DNA reads TGTGCCAGTAGCCCCGGGACTACGGGTGGCTACACCTTC. Translating gives CASSPGTTGGYTF.

This sequence joins TRBV28 and TRBJ2-2; tentatively, D is TRBD2 (6 bases). The germline CDR1 and CDR2 sequences are MDHEN and SYDVKM. CDR3 length: 16 amino acids. Trimming removed 5 bases from V and 1 base from J, with 14 bases in between. The CDR3 spells CASSTPGLGNTGELFF. Written as DNA, the CDR3 is TGTGCCAGCAGTACGCCGGGACTCGGGAACACCGGGGAGCTGTTTTTT.

This chain connects TRBV6-5 to TRBJ1-2; TRBD1 agrees at 9 bases. This CDR3 spans 15 amino acids. The trim removed 2 bases at V and 2 bases at J, leaving 3 bases unmatched. Germline V gives CDR1 MNHEY, CDR2 SVGAGI. CDR3 loop: CASSYRTGENYGYTF. DNA for the CDR3: TGTGCCAGCAGTTACCGGACAGGGGAAAACTATGGCTACACCTTC.

CDR3 nucleotide sequence: TGTGCCAGCGGCGGACAGACTAGCAATCAGCCCCAGCATTTT. This sequence encodes CASGGQTSNQPQHF. The chain combines TRBV7-2 with TRBJ1-5, with D possibly being TRBD1 (6 bases). V was pared by 8 bases and J by 0 bases, with 11 bases between. Germline assignment: CDR1 SGHTA and CDR2 FQGNSA. The CDR3 covers 14 residues.

The chain carries TRBV6-2 or TRBV6-3 and TRBJ2-7; perhaps TRBD1 as D (6 bases). The V gene's germline CDR1 is MNHEY and CDR2 SVGEGT. Trimming stripped 0 bases from V and 4 bases from J, with 10 bases between. The CDR3 covers 14 residues. This CDR3 reads CASSYSKTGYEQYV. CDR3 nucleotide sequence: TGTGCCAGCAGTTACTCGAAAACAGGGTACGAGCAGTACGTC.

The V call is TRBV10-3, the J call TRBJ2-7; 11 bases line up with TRBD2. The CDR3 is 16 residues long. CDR1 is ENHRY and CDR2 is SYGVKD in the germline V gene. Losses at the gene ends were 6 bases for V and 5 bases for J; bases not matched to a gene: 12. CDR3: CAISTGTSGSRHEQYF. The CDR3 DNA reads as TGTGCCATCAGCACCGGAACTAGCGGGAGTCGCCACGAGCAGTACTTC.

This chain links TRBV6-5 with TRBJ2-7, with D perhaps matching TRBD1 (5 bases). V lost 6 bases, J lost 0 bases, and 9 bases lay in between. Germline V CDR1 and CDR2: MNHEY, SVGAGI. The CDR3 contains 13 residues. The CDR3 nucleotides read TGTGCCAGCAGCCAGGGAAGCTCCTACGAGCAGTACGTC. Residues: CASSQGSSYEQYV.

The chain couples TRBV6-2 or TRBV6-3 to TRBJ1-5; 9 bases fit TRBD1. Germline lookup yields CDR1 MNHEY and CDR2 SVGEGT. J lost 4 bases, V lost 6 bases, and 7 bases had no gene match. The CDR3 loop spans 15 amino acids. The CDR3 loop is CASSKGQGMNQPQHF. As DNA, the CDR3 is TGTGCCAGCAGCAAAGGACAGGGGATGAATCAGCCCCAGCATTTT.